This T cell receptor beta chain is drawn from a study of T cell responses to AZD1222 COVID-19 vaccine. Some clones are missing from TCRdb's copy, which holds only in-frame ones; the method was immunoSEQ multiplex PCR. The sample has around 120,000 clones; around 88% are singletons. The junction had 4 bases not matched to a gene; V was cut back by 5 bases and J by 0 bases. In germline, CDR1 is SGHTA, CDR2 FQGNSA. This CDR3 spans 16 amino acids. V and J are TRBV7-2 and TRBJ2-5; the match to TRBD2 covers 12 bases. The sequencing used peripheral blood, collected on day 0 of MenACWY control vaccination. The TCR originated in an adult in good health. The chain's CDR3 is CASSPRTSGNQETQYF. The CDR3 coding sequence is TGTGCCAGCAGCCCAAGGACTAGCGGGAACCAAGAGACCCAGTACTTC.